This T cell receptor (beta chain) was captured by sequencing in a study of cytomegalovirus exposure and HLA in healthy donors. The primer mix had 60 Vbeta and 13 Jbeta primers. Here immunoSEQ multiplex PCR was the method, and the copy in TCRdb shows in-frame clones only, minus some. The table lists approximately 110,000 clones, around 77% of them singletons. This clone was found a few times. This CDR3 contains 14 residues. In germline, CDR1 is SGHRS, CDR2 YFSETQ. Trimming took off 2 bases at V and 2 bases at J, with 8 bases between the two ends. V gene TRBV5-1 combines with J gene TRBJ2-1; D is perhaps TRBD1 (6 bases). The TCR comes from a woman aged 35 to 49 in good health and CMV-seropositive. Material: PBMCs. This chain's CDR3 is CASSLQGPYNEQFF. In nucleotides, the CDR3 is TGCGCCAGCAGCTTACAGGGACCCTACAATGAGCAGTTCTTC.